This TCR beta chain appears in the sequencing data of a study of blood T cell repertoires in COVID-19. Patients of the Seattle cohort, enrolled during active infection, were followed longitudinally. The CDR3 extends over 15 amino acids. Trimming left V 0 bases short and J 9 bases short, with 16 bases between. Germline V gene data show CDR1 as SGHRS and CDR2 as YFSETQ. Profiling relied on immunoSEQ multiplex PCR, and the TCRdb table lists in-frame clones only, not all of them. The sample includes 250,000 to 300,000 clones, 70% to 90% of them seen just once. This clonotype originated in a woman aged 55-69 years with COVID-19, enrolled during active disease. This sequence joins TRBV5-1 and TRBJ2-1; tentatively, D is TRBD2 (6 bases). Input material: peripheral blood. CDR3 DNA sequence: TGCGCCAGCAGCTTGGCCCGGGGGAGAGATGTTGAGCAGTTCTTC. It codes for CASSLARGRDVEQFF. The full variable domain, rest sourced from reference TRBV5-1 and TRBJ2-1, is KAGVTQTPRYLIKTRGQQVTLSCSPISGHRSVSWYQQTPGQGLQFLFEYFSETQRNKGNFPGRFSGRQFSNSRSEMNVSTLELGDSALYLCASSLARGRDVEQFFGPGTRLTVL.